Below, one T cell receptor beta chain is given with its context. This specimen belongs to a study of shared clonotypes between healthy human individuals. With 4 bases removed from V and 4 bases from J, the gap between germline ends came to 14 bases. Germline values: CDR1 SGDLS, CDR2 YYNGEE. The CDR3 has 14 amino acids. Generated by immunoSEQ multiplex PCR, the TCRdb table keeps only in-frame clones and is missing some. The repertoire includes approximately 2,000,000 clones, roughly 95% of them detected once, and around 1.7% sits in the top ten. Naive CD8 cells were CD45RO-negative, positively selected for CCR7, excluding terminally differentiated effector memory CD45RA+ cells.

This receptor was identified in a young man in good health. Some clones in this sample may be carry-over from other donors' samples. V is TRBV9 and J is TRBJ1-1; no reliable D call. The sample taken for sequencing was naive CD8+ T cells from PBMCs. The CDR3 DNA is TGTGCCAGCAGCACCGACAACGGTACCACTGAAGCTTTCTTT. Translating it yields CASSTDNGTTEAFF.